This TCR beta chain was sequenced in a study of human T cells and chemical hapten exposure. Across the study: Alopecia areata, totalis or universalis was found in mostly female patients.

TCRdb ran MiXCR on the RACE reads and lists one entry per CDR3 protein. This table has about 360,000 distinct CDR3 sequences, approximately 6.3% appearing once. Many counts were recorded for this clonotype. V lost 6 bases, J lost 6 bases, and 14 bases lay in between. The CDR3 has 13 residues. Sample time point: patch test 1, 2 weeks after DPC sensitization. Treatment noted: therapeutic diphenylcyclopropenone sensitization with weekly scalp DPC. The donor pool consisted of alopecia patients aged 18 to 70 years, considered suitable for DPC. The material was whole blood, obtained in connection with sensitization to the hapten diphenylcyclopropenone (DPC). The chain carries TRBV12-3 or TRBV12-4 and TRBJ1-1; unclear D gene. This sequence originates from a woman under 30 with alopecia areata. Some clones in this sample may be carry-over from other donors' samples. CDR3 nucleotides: TGTGCCAGCAGCCCCAGTCTGACCGCTGAAGCTTTCTTT. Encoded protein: CASSPSLTAEAFF.